Presented here are 9 T cell receptor beta chains from one specimen sequenced in a study of blood T cells in healthy people across ages. A sample-barcoded 5' primer and a J-beta primer mix were used in a second PCR of about 7 to 12 cycles. MiXCR was run by TCRdb on the 5' RACE reads, yielding one entry per CDR3 protein. The profile shows some 900,000 distinct CDR3 sequences, roughly 48% of them singletons. Sequencing was carried out using blood. The receptors were sampled from a man in his thirties or forties in good health.

The gene calls are TRBV6-1 and TRBJ1-5; D unresolved. Trimming stripped 2 bases from V and 3 bases from J, with 5 bases between. Germline CDR1 reads MNHNS; CDR2 reads SASEGT. The CDR3 sequence is 13 residues long. DNA of the CDR3: TGTGCCAGCAGTGAATTCCTCAATCAGCCCCAGCATTTT. This translates into CASSEFLNQPQHF.

Only a few counts were recorded for this clonotype. This chain connects TRBV4-1 to TRBJ2-3, with 7 bases identical to TRBD1. V trimming: 4 bases; J trimming: 4 bases; junction bases outside the gene matches: 8. Looked up from germline, CDR1 is MGHRA and CDR2 is YSYEKL. The CDR3 consists of 15 residues. The CDR3 nucleotides are TGCGCCAGCAGCCCCCGAGTGACAGGGTCAGATACGCAGTATTTT. It is translated as CASSPRVTGSDTQYF.

This chain links TRBV7-9 with TRBJ1-1; TRBD1 is a possible D gene (6 bases). This CDR3 spans 14 amino acids. V gave up 5 bases and J gave up 5 bases, with 15 bases separating them. Per germline, CDR1 SEHNR and CDR2 FQNEAQ (reference sequence). The CDR3 loop is CASSPRGAVTEAFF. For the CDR3, the DNA is TGTGCCAGCAGCCCGCGGGGGGCGGTAACTGAAGCTTTCTTT.

This chain joins TRBV9 and TRBJ1-5; D ambiguous. Germline assignment: CDR1 SGDLS and CDR2 YYNGEE. V was cut by 3 bases and J by 6 bases, with 13 bases left in between. The CDR3 totals 14 residues. CDR3 coding DNA: TGTGCCAGCAGCGGGCCCGGGCAAAGTCAGCCCCAGCATTTT. Protein product: CASSGPGQSQPQHF.

This chain connects TRBV7-2 to TRBJ2-2, with a possible D match to TRBD1 (6 bases). Germline lookup yields CDR1 SGHTA and CDR2 FQGNSA. V lost 5 bases to trimming and J lost 9 bases, with 19 bases between them. The CDR3 covers 15 residues. The CDR3 protein is CASSTRQGGTRELFF. In DNA form, the CDR3 reads TGTGCCAGCAGCACCCGTCAAGGGGGAACCAGGGAGCTGTTTTTT. Full variable domain (outside the CDR3, taken from reference TRBV7-2 and TRBJ2-2): GAGVSQSPSNKVTEKGKDVELRCDPISGHTALYWYRQSLGQGLEFLIYFQGNSAPDKSGLPSDRFSAERTGGSVSTLTIQRTQQEDSAVYLCASSTRQGGTRELFFGEGSRLTVL.

The V gene is TRBV6-6, the J gene TRBJ1-5, with D unclear. The CDR3 totals 14 residues. With 6 bases removed from V and 1 base from J, the gap between germline ends came to 10 bases. Germline V lookup: CDR1 MNHNY, CDR2 SVGAGI (reference sequence). Written as DNA, the CDR3 is TGTGCCAGCAGATCCGACAACAGCAATCAGCCCCAGCATTTT. This gives the protein CASRSDNSNQPQHF.

As concerns this clonotype: At one of its ends the junction is not consistent with the germline gene, which may arise from a read error. The genes are TRBV6-5 and TRBJ1-4, with 7 bases aligning to TRBD1. CDR1 and CDR2 from the germline V gene are MNHEY and SVGAGI. This CDR3 spans 15 amino acids. The CDR3 DNA follows: TGTGCCAACAGTTCCCTCGGGACAGCAAATGAAAAACTGTTTTTT. Encoded protein: CANSSLGTANEKLFF.

The V gene is TRBV7-2, the J gene TRBJ2-3; TRBD2 matches 7 bases. CDR1 is SGHTA, CDR2 FQGNSA, per germline. CDR3 length equals 15 residues. V gave up 3 bases and J gave up 4 bases; unmatched junction bases: 7. CDR3 in DNA: TGTGCCAGCAGCTTCTGGGGGGGGGACGCAGATACGCAGTATTTT. Its protein is CASSFWGGDADTQYF.

V gene TRBV4-1 combines with J gene TRBJ2-5; TRBD1 aligns across 8 bases. The CDR3 is 15 amino acids. The V gene's germline CDR1 is MGHRA and CDR2 YSYEKL. The ends lost 0 bases at V and 3 bases at J; junction bases unmatched: 3. The CDR3 DNA follows: TGCGCCAGCAGCCAAGATGCAGGGGGCGAAGAGACCCAGTACTTC. Encoded protein: CASSQDAGGEETQYF.